A selection of T cell receptor beta chains follows, all from one sample in a study of early T cells in non-severe SARS-CoV-2 infection. TCRdb ran MiXCR on the 5' RACE reads and lists one entry per CDR3 protein. The table has under 85,000 distinct CDR3 sequences, over 10% seen once. The sequenced material came from whole blood. These receptor sequences come from an adult who was a healthcare worker with PCR-confirmed SARS-CoV-2 infection or an uninfected control (not recorded which). CDR3s include the opening cysteine and the closing phenylalanine or tryptophan. The D gene is left open where the match is weak. Clone size, where shown, is once, few, many, or a class for clones that have expanded.

j_call	clone_size	v_call	d_call	cdr3_aa	cdr3_nt
TRBJ2-1	few	TRBV6-1	TRBD2	CASSEVAAGVGDEQFF	TGTGCCAGCAGTGAAGTTGCGGCGGGAGTTGGGGATGAGCAGTTCTTC
TRBJ2-3	many	TRBV7-2	-	CASSLGTGVGDTQYF	TGTGCCAGCAGCTTAGGAACGGGAGTTGGAGATACGCAGTATTTT
TRBJ1-1	many	TRBV6-1	-	CASSGQPLNTEAFF	TGTGCCAGCAGTGGGCAGCCCTTGAACACTGAAGCTTTCTTT
TRBJ1-4	-	TRBV2	TRBD1	CASSWTGGGEKLFF	TGTGCCAGCAGTTGGACAGGGGGTGGTGAAAAACTGTTTTTT
TRBJ2-2	-	TRBV29-1	TRBD1	CSVDRDYTGELFF	TGCAGCGTGGACAGGGATTACACCGGGGAGCTGTTTTTT
TRBJ2-3	many	TRBV12-2	-	CASRLGLAWGTDTQYF	TGTGCAAGTCGCTTAGGGTTAGCTTGGGGCACAGATACGCAGTATTTT
TRBJ2-1	many	TRBV6-2/TRBV6-3	TRBD2	CASSYRGLHVNEQFF	TGTGCCAGCAGTTATAGGGGACTACACGTCAATGAGCAGTTCTTC
TRBJ2-3	few	TRBV30	-	CAWSEDNTDTQYF	TGTGCCTGGAGTGAGGACAACACAGATACGCAGTATTTT
TRBJ1-5	few	TRBV28	-	CASSLWGPNQPQHF	TGTGCCAGCAGTTTGTGGGGGCCCAATCAGCCCCAGCATTTT
TRBJ2-2	many	TRBV12-3/TRBV12-4	TRBD2	CASSLVRESSGRRYTGELFF	TGTGCCAGCAGTTTAGTACGCGAGTCTAGCGGGAGGAGGTACACCGGGGAGCTGTTTTTT
TRBJ2-5	many	TRBV20-1	TRBD1	CSAREVEAGGTTQYF	TGCAGTGCTAGAGAGGTGGAGGCAGGGGGTACGACCCAGTACTTC
TRBJ2-3	few	TRBV29-1	-	CSVPDPRDTSTDTQYF	TGCAGCGTTCCCGATCCCAGGGATACTAGCACAGATACGCAGTATTTT
TRBJ1-1	-	TRBV6-2/TRBV6-3	-	CASRPGGENTEAFF	TGTGCCAGCAGGCCCGGGGGGGAGAACACTGAAGCTTTCTTT
TRBJ2-7	few	TRBV4-2	-	CASSQEIRGWYEQYF	TGTGCCAGCAGCCAAGAAATCAGGGGTTGGTACGAGCAGTACTTC
TRBJ2-6	many	TRBV6-1	-	CASSSSWGANVLTF	TGTGCCAGCAGTTCCAGTTGGGGGGCCAACGTCCTGACTTTC
TRBJ1-6	-	TRBV20-1	-	CSALAGTANSPLHF	TGCAGTGCTCTTGCCGGGACCGCAAATTCACCCCTCCACTTT
TRBJ1-5	many	TRBV29-1	-	CSVGTRAGPQHF	TGCAGCGTGGGTACCCGGGCAGGGCCCCAGCATTTT
TRBJ2-7	few	TRBV27	TRBD2	CASSLSTSGGLYEQYF	TGTGCCAGCAGTTTATCGACTAGCGGGGGACTCTACGAGCAGTACTTC
TRBJ2-7	-	TRBV14	-	CASSQGRGPYEQYF	TGTGCCAGCAGCCAGGGCAGGGGTCCCTACGAGCAGTACTTC
TRBJ2-3	-	TRBV27	TRBD2	CASSSPWTSGGSDTQYF	TGTGCCAGCAGTTCACCCTGGACTAGCGGGGGGTCAGATACGCAGTATTTT
TRBJ2-7	few	TRBV7-6	TRBD2	CASSPTPTTSGGAYEQYF	TGTGCCAGCAGCCCAACGCCAACTACTAGCGGGGGGGCTTACGAGCAGTACTTC
TRBJ2-1	few	TRBV24-1	-	CATSGVARTSYNEQFF	TGTGCCACCAGTGGGGTAGCCCGTACCTCCTACAATGAGCAGTTCTTC
TRBJ2-1	-	TRBV7-3	-	CASSLSSGSYNEQFF	TGTGCCAGCAGCTTAAGTAGTGGGTCGTACAATGAGCAGTTCTTC
TRBJ2-4	-	TRBV25-1	-	CASSDFNGRKDIQYF	TGTGCCAGCAGTGATTTTAACGGGAGAAAGGACATTCAGTACTTC
TRBJ1-2	-	TRBV6-5	TRBD1	CASSNRDRSLGYTF	TGTGCCAGCAGTAACCGGGACAGGTCATTAGGCTACACCTTC
TRBJ2-3	many	TRBV29-1	-	CSVRTADTQYF	TGCAGCGTGCGGACTGCAGATACGCAGTATTTT
TRBJ2-3	many	TRBV6-5	-	CATGAGETDTQYF	TGTGCTACGGGGGCAGGGGAAACAGATACGCAGTATTTT
TRBJ2-7	-	TRBV19	-	CASSIDSPYEQYF	TGTGCCAGTAGTATAGATTCGCCCTACGAGCAGTACTTC
TRBJ2-5	-	TRBV9	-	CASSVGEGGYQETQYF	TGTGCCAGCAGCGTAGGCGAGGGGGGGTACCAAGAGACCCAGTACTTC
TRBJ2-6	-	TRBV7-3	-	CASSFTGGAGANVLTF	TGTGCCAGCAGTTTTACGGGTGGGGCCGGGGCCAACGTCCTGACTTTC
TRBJ2-1	many	TRBV11-1	-	CASRRTAPSYNEQFF	TGTGCCAGCAGGAGGACGGCGCCATCCTACAATGAGCAGTTCTTC
TRBJ1-3	-	TRBV7-9	-	CASSLRGAAGNTIYF	TGTGCCAGCAGCTTGCGGGGGGCGGCGGGAAACACCATATATTTT
TRBJ2-7	many	TRBV12-3/TRBV12-4	-	CASSLALVKGHEQYF	TGTGCCAGCAGTTTAGCGCTCGTTAAAGGCCACGAGCAGTACTTC
TRBJ2-3	many	TRBV29-1	TRBD2	CSVERVAGGTDTQYF	TGCAGCGTTGAGCGGGTAGCGGGGGGCACAGATACGCAGTATTTT
TRBJ2-1	many	TRBV7-2	-	CASSEVREQFF	TGTGCCAGCAGCGAAGTCCGAGAGCAGTTCTTC
TRBJ2-1	many	TRBV29-1	-	CSSVGHNEQFF	TGCAGCTCCGTGGGCCACAATGAGCAGTTCTTC
TRBJ2-1	few	TRBV20-1	TRBD2	CSASPAGVYNEQFF	TGCAGTGCTAGTCCAGCGGGGGTATACAATGAGCAGTTCTTC
TRBJ2-5	many	TRBV14	-	CASSQARETQYF	TGTGCCAGCAGCCAAGCCAGAGAGACCCAGTACTTC
TRBJ2-1	few	TRBV7-2	-	CASSLAFSLYNEQFF	TGTGCCAGCAGCTTAGCTTTCAGCCTATACAATGAGCAGTTCTTC
TRBJ2-1	-	TRBV4-1	TRBD2	CASSQRLAGRNNEQFF	TGCGCCAGCAGCCAAAGACTAGCGGGGAGAAACAATGAGCAGTTCTTC
TRBJ2-2	-	TRBV7-2	-	CASPPKGPANTGELFF	TGTGCCAGCCCGCCCAAAGGCCCCGCGAACACCGGGGAGCTGTTTTTT
TRBJ2-7	many	TRBV11-2	-	CASLPELIAYEQYF	TGTGCCAGCCTCCCGGAACTTATCGCCTACGAGCAGTACTTC
TRBJ2-5	many	TRBV6-4	-	CASSPGEQETQYF	TGTGCCAGCAGTCCAGGGGAGCAAGAGACCCAGTACTTC
TRBJ2-5	many	TRBV4-2	-	CASSQKPRSQETQYF	TGTGCCAGCAGCCAGAAACCACGTTCCCAAGAGACCCAGTACTTC
TRBJ2-3	-	TRBV12-5	TRBD1	CASGTGQTDTQYF	TGTGCTAGTGGGACAGGGCAGACAGATACGCAGTATTTT
TRBJ2-1	many	TRBV10-2	-	CASSDRGHNEQFF	TGCGCCAGCAGTGACAGAGGTCACAATGAGCAGTTCTTC
TRBJ1-6	many	TRBV7-9	TRBD1	CASSQGQYNSPLHF	TGTGCCAGCAGCCAGGGACAGTATAATTCACCCCTCCACTTT
TRBJ1-1	many	TRBV5-1	TRBD1	CASSPRTGEGEAFF	TGCGCCAGCAGCCCCCGGACAGGGGAAGGTGAAGCTTTCTTT
TRBJ2-7	many	TRBV30	-	CAWSVWVTSYEQYF	TGTGCCTGGAGTGTTTGGGTTACTTCTTACGAGCAGTACTTC
TRBJ1-1	many	TRBV2	-	CASSGPLGGVEAFF	TGTGCCAGCAGTGGCCCCCTGGGGGGGGTTGAAGCTTTCTTT
TRBJ2-1	many	TRBV11-3	-	CASSLVGPREQFF	TGTGCCAGCAGCTTAGTAGGGCCTCGCGAGCAGTTCTTC
TRBJ2-2	few	TRBV7-2	TRBD1	CASRDRANTGELFF	TGTGCCAGCAGGGACAGGGCGAACACCGGGGAGCTGTTTTTT
TRBJ1-2	few	TRBV2	-	CASSGPSGALGYTF	TGTGCCAGCAGTGGGCCCTCGGGGGCCCTAGGCTACACCTTC
TRBJ2-1	few	TRBV2	TRBD1	CASRTGTGFHNEQFF	TGTGCCAGCAGAACCGGGACAGGGTTCCACAATGAGCAGTTCTTC
TRBJ1-6	many	TRBV27	-	CASSLIDGQNSPLHF	TGTGCCAGCAGCTTAATCGACGGACAGAATTCACCCCTCCACTTT
TRBJ2-7	few	TRBV30	-	CAWSHRDRYEQYF	TGTGCCTGGAGTCACAGGGACCGATACGAGCAGTACTTC
TRBJ2-2	many	TRBV5-1	-	CASSLATAGGELFF	TGCGCCAGCAGCTTGGCGACAGCTGGCGGGGAGCTGTTTTTT
TRBJ1-3	many	TRBV29-1	-	CSVSTGAGNTIYF	TGCAGCGTCTCCACGGGGGCCGGAAACACCATATATTTT
TRBJ1-2	-	TRBV6-1	-	CASSEAPVGENTF	TGTGCCAGCAGTGAAGCGCCGGTAGGTGAAAACACCTTC
TRBJ2-7	-	TRBV11-2	TRBD2	CASTNRRGLAGSYEQYF	TGTGCCAGCACGAATCGTAGGGGACTAGCGGGATCCTACGAGCAGTACTTC